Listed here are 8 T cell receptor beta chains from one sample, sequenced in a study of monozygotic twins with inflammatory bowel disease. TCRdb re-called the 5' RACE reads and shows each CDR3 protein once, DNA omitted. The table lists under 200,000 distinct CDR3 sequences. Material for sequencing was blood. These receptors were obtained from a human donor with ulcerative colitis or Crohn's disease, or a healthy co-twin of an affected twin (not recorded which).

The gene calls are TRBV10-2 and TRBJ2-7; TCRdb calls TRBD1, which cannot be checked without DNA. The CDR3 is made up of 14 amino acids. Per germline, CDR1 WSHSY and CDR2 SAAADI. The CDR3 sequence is CASSERAGRDEQYF.

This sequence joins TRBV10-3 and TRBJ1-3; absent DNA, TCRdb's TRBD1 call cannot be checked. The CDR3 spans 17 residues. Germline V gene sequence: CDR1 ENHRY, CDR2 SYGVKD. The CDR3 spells CAIRDIGQFNSGNTIYF.

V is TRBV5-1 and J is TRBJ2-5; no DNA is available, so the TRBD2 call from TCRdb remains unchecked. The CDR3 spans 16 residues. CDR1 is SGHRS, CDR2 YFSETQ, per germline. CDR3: CASSLVLAELGETQYF.

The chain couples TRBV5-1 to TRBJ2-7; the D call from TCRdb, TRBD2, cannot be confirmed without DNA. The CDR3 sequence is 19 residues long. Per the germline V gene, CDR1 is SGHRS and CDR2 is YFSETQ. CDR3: CASSWPEDSGTGYGYEQYF.

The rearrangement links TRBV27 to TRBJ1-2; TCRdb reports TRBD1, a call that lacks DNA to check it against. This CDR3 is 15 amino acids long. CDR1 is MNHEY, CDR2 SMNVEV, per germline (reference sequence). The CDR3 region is CASSSGQGLNYGYTF.

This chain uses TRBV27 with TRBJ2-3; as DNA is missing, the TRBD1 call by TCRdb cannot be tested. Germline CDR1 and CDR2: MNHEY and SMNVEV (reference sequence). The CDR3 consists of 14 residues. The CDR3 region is CASRTGQTTDTQYF.

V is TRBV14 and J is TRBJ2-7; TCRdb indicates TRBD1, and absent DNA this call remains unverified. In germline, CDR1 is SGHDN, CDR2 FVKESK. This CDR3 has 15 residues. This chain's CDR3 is CASSQEGRPPYEQYF.

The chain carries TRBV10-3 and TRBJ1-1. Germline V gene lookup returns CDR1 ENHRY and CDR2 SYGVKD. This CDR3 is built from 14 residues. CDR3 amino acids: CAISESIGSTEAFF.